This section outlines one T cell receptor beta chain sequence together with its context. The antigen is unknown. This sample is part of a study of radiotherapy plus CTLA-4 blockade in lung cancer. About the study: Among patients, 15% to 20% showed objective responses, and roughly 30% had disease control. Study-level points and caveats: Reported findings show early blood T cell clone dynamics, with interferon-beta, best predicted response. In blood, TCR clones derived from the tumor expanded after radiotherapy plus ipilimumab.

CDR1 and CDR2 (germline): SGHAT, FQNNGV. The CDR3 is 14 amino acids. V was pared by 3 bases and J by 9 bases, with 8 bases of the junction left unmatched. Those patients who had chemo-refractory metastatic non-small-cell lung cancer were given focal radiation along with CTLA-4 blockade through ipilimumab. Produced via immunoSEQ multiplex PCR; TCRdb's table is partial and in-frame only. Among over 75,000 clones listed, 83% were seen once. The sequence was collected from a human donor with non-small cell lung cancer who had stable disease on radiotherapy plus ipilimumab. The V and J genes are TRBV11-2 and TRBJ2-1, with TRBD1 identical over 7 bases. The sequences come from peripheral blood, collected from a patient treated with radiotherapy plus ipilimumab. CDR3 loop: CASSFQTGRREQFF. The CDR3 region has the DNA TGTGCCAGCAGCTTTCAGACAGGGCGACGTGAGCAGTTCTTC.